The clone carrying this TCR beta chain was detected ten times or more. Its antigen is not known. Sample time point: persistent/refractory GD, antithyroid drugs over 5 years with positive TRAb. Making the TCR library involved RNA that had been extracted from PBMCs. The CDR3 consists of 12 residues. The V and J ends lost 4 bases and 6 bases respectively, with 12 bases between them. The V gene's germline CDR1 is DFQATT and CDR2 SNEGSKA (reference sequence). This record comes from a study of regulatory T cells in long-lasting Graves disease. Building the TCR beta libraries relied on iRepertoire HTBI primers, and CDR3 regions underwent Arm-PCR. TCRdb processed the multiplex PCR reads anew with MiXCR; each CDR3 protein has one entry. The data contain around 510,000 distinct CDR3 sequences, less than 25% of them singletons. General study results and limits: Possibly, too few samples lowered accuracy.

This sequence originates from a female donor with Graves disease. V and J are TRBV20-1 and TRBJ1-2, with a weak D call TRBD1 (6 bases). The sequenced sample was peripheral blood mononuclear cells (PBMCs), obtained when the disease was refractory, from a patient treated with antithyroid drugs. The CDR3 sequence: CSATRRGDGYTF. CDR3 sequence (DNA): TGCAGTGCTACCCGCAGGGGCGATGGCTACACCTTC.